Following are 22 T cell receptor beta chains from one sample sequenced in a study of beta chain features in type 1 diabetes. As every portion of the isolated RNA was reverse transcribed, the sequencing read expressed TCRB transcripts. TCRdb keeps only in-frame clones here, not all; method: immunoSEQ multiplex PCR. The repertoire has some 240,000 clones, roughly a tenth of them found once; the top ten carry about 1.2%. Input material: central memory CD4+ T cells from blood. Source of these receptors: a man in his late teens or twenties in good health.

The CDR3 reads CASSVESGTGELFF. In nucleotides, the CDR3 is TGTGCCAGCAGTGTAGAATCGGGCACCGGGGAGCTGTTTTTT. The rearrangement uses TRBV2 and TRBJ2-2; D remains unclear. V was shortened by 4 bases and J by 4 bases, with 10 bases between the two germline ends. Per the germline V gene, CDR1 is SNHLY and CDR2 is FYNNEI. The CDR3 has 14 residues.

This clone has a handful of counts. Additional DNA sequences in this sample encode the identical CDR3. The rearrangement joins TRBV20-1 to TRBJ2-5, with no clear D. The ends were cut back, 1 base at V and 4 bases at J, with 4 bases in the middle. This CDR3 spans 11 amino acids. The V gene's germline CDR1 is DFQATT and CDR2 SNEGSKA (reference sequence). The CDR3 is CSARAGETQYF. CDR3 nucleotides: TGCAGTGCTAGAGCCGGAGAGACCCAGTACTTC.

The chain is built from TRBV21-1 and TRBJ2-7. TRBV21-1 constitutes a pseudogene. The CDR3 covers 14 residues. The CDR3 sequence is CASSRDREIGGRYF. The CDR3 DNA reads as TGTGCCAGCAGCCGGGACCGAGAGATTGGAGGTAGGTACTTC.

This clone has only a few counts. The rearrangement uses TRBV28 and TRBJ1-1, with TRBD1 matching over 9 bases. Trimming took 0 bases from V and 0 from J; bases not matched to a gene: 5. The CDR3 is 17 amino acids. CDR1 is MDHEN, CDR2 SYDVKM, per germline. The CDR3 region has the DNA TGTGCCAGCAGTTTATGGGGACAGGGTTACATGAACACTGAAGCTTTCTTT. Translating it yields CASSLWGQGYMNTEAFF.

This clone was seen many times. The chain combines TRBV7-2 with TRBJ2-7; 9 bases fit TRBD2. CDR1 and CDR2 from the germline V gene are SGHTA and FQGNSA. The CDR3 spans 15 residues. With V trimmed by 5 bases and J by 5 bases, 10 bases remained unmatched. CDR3 nucleotides: TGTGCCAGCAGCCTCACTAGCGGGTCCTTTGACGAGCAGTACTTC. It encodes CASSLTSGSFDEQYF.

The J gene is TRBJ2-4, the V gene TRBV5-1, with 7 bases identical to TRBD1. J lost 5 bases, V lost 4 bases, and 9 bases had no gene match. The CDR3 covers 15 residues. Germline assignment: CDR1 SGHRS and CDR2 YFSETQ. CDR3 nucleotide sequence: TGCGCCAGCAGCGACCCGACAGGGTCCGAAAACATTCAGTACTTC. Amino acid sequence: CASSDPTGSENIQYF.

V is TRBV7-9 and J is TRBJ2-3; no firm D call. This CDR3 spans 12 amino acids. V lost 5 bases, J lost 6 bases, and 9 bases lay in between. From germline, CDR1 is SEHNR and CDR2 FQNEAQ (reference sequence). CDR3 nucleotide sequence: TGTGCCAGCAGCCAAGATTTCGATACGCAGTATTTT. It yields the protein CASSQDFDTQYF. The whole variable domain, remainder taken from reference TRBV7-9 and TRBJ2-3, is DTGVSQNPRHKITKRGQNVTFRCDPISEHNRLYWYRQTLGQGPEFLTYFQNEAQLEKSRLLSDRFSAERPKGSFSTLEIQRTEQGDSAMYLCASSQDFDTQYFGPGTRLTVL.

This clone has only a few counts. The chain employs TRBV9 and TRBJ2-1, with unresolved D. V was pared by 3 bases and J by 6 bases, with 13 bases between. From germline, CDR1 is SGDLS and CDR2 YYNGEE. The CDR3 extends over 14 amino acids. CDR3 bases: TGTGCCAGCAGCGCCGGGCCCCCGCCCAATGAGCAGTTCTTC. Its protein is CASSAGPPPNEQFF.

This rearrangement joins TRBV5-6 to TRBJ2-1; D gene unclear. V lost 4 bases, J lost 0 bases, and 11 bases lay in between. Per the germline V gene, CDR1 is SGHDT and CDR2 is YYEEEE. CDR3 length equals 15 residues. The CDR3 region has the DNA TGTGCCAGCAGCCCCCTCACGGGCTCCTACAATGAGCAGTTCTTC. It translates to CASSPLTGSYNEQFF.

The rearrangement links TRBV4-3 to TRBJ2-7; D gene ambiguous. The CDR3 totals 11 residues. The germline V gene encodes CDR1 LGHNA and CDR2 YSLEER. V lost 4 bases and J 7 bases, leaving 8 bases between the germline ends. CDR3 sequence (DNA): TGCGCCAGCAGCCTCCACGGTGAGCAGTACTTC. Translating gives CASSLHGEQYF.

This clone was counted a few times. The rearrangement joins TRBV2 to TRBJ2-2, with D possibly matching TRBD1 (5 bases). The length of the CDR3 is 13 residues. Looked up from germline, CDR1 is SNHLY and CDR2 is FYNNEI. Trimming cost V 3 bases and J 6 bases, with 8 bases left between them. CDR3 sequence reads: CASSEIGAGELFF. Here the CDR3 DNA reads TGTGCCAGCAGTGAGATAGGGGCCGGGGAGCTGTTTTTT.

J is TRBJ2-3 and V is TRBV2, with 7 bases fitting TRBD2. V trimming: 4 bases; J trimming: 6 bases; junction bases outside the gene matches: 4. CDR3 length: 13 amino acids. CDR1 is SNHLY and CDR2 is FYNNEI in the germline V gene. CDR3 region: CASSGQGGDTQYF. The DNA of the CDR3 is TGTGCCAGCAGTGGGCAGGGAGGGGATACGCAGTATTTT.

The V call is TRBV7-8, the J call TRBJ2-3, with 8 bases identical to TRBD1. Germline lookup yields CDR1 SGHVS and CDR2 FQNEAQ. J gave up 4 bases and V 2 bases, and 5 bases lay outside the gene matches. CDR3 length: 15 residues. CDR3 nucleotides: TGTGCCAGCAGCTTACCAGGGGGCCTGCCAGATACGCAGTATTTT. This sequence encodes CASSLPGGLPDTQYF.

This clone appeared many times. This rearrangement joins TRBV29-1 to TRBJ2-3; 8 nucleotides align to TRBD1. Per germline, CDR1 SQVTM and CDR2 ANQGSEA. CDR3 length: 14 amino acids. V dropped 4 bases and J dropped 10; count of bases not matched to a gene: 13. This chain's CDR3 is CSVVRQGAVSAQYF. CDR3 DNA: TGCAGCGTTGTAAGGCAGGGGGCCGTTTCGGCGCAGTATTTT.

This clone was seen ten or more times. This chain joins TRBV10-3 and TRBJ2-7, with 10 bases identical to TRBD1. Germline V gene lookup returns CDR1 ENHRY and CDR2 SYGVKD. Trimming at V came to 6 bases and at J to 6 bases, leaving 11 bases not matched to a gene. The CDR3 is 15 amino acids. The CDR3 loop is CAISSPGDRGGEQYF. The CDR3, as DNA: TGTGCCATCAGCTCCCCTGGGGACAGGGGAGGCGAGCAGTACTTC.

The sample holds many counts of this clone. The chain is built from TRBV5-5 and TRBJ2-4; no clear D gene. This CDR3 is built from 13 residues. The germline V and J ends were trimmed by 1 base and 4 bases, with 6 bases remaining between them. Germline loops: CDR1 SGHKS, CDR2 YYEKEE (reference sequence). CDR3 amino acids: CASSLNTKNIQYF. The DNA of the CDR3 is TGTGCCAGCAGCTTGAATACTAAAAACATTCAGTACTTC. The full variable domain, in which reference TRBV5-5 and TRBJ2-4 provide the parts outside the CDR3, is DAGVTQSPTHLIKTRGQQVTLRCSPISGHKSVSWYQQVLGQGPQFIFQYYEKEERGRGNFPDRFSARQFPNYSSELNVNALLLGDSALYLCASSLNTKNIQYFGAGTRLSVL.

The chain recombines TRBV7-9 with TRBJ1-2; TRBD1 agrees at 11 bases. The germline V gene encodes CDR1 SEHNR and CDR2 FQNEAQ (reference sequence). Trimming removed 4 bases from V and 3 bases from J; junction bases left unmatched: 1. This CDR3 comprises 14 residues. CDR3 DNA sequence: TGTGCCAGCAGCTGGGGACAGGGGGACTATGGCTACACCTTC. This translates into CASSWGQGDYGYTF.

This clone was counted ten times or more. The chain carries TRBV18 and TRBJ2-5, with TRBD2 matching 7 bases. This CDR3 is built from 15 residues. Germline CDR1 is KGHSH and CDR2 is LQKENI. Losses at the gene ends were 3 bases for V and 5 bases for J; bases not matched to a gene: 9. CDR3 loop: CASSPSKRESETQYF. DNA of the CDR3: TGTGCCAGCTCACCCTCGAAGCGGGAATCGGAGACCCAGTACTTC.

The V gene is TRBV4-2, the J gene TRBJ2-7; D unresolved. Trimming took 3 bases from V and 7 from J, leaving 10 bases between them. The CDR3 has 12 amino acids. Per germline, CDR1 LGHNA and CDR2 YNFKEQ. In nucleotides, the CDR3 is TGTGCCAGCAGCCAGGTAAATCGGGAGCAGTACTTC. Encoded protein: CASSQVNREQYF.

This clone was seen repeatedly, ten times or more. The chain carries TRBV7-6 and TRBJ2-7; D might be TRBD1 (6 bases). The CDR3 runs to 15 residues. The V gene's germline CDR1 is SGHVS and CDR2 FNYEAQ. Trimming removed 1 base at V and 4 bases at J, with 14 bases between. CDR3 nucleotides: TGTGCCAGCAGCTTAGGGCCGGACAGTCCGTACGAGCAGTACTTC. Amino acids: CASSLGPDSPYEQYF.

This clone was observed many times. The V gene is TRBV4-3, the J gene TRBJ1-1, with D tentatively TRBD1 (5 bases). The CDR3 length is 15 residues. The germline V gene encodes CDR1 LGHNA and CDR2 YSLEER. Trimming removed 4 bases from V and 0 bases from J, with 12 bases in between. CDR3 sequence reads: CASSPTGGVNTEAFF. In nucleotides, the CDR3 is TGCGCCAGCAGCCCCACCGGGGGAGTGAACACTGAAGCTTTCTTT.

This clone was found a few times. The chain links TRBV18 to TRBJ2-1; D is uncertain. Per germline, CDR1 KGHSH and CDR2 LQKENI. Trimming took off 4 bases at V and 5 bases at J, with 9 bases between the two ends. The CDR3 sequence is 13 residues long. The CDR3 DNA reads as TGTGCCAGCTCACAAGGATCTAACAATGAGCAGTTCTTC. This sequence encodes CASSQGSNNEQFF.